This entry features one T cell receptor (beta chain) sequence. The antigen is undetermined. cDNA libraries for TCR beta contained unique molecular identifiers. The source material, roughly 0.9 to 11 million T cells, gave rise to 400,000 to 550,000 cDNA molecules. TCRdb used MiXCR to reprocess the PCR reads, holding one entry per CDR3 protein. The sample carries hundreds of thousands of distinct CDR3 sequences, less than 45% recorded once. The data were obtained in a study of post-analysis software for immune sequencing data. Overall study context: As for disease course, relapsing-remitting, secondary progressive and progressive-relapsing multiple sclerosis were all included. Whole-study results and caveats: Multiple sclerosis was associated with a significant reduction in normalized Chao1 diversity relative to controls. Four to six TRBV segments were more frequent in patients than controls; TRBV5-6, TRBV5-1 and TRBV20-1 belonged to this group. Samples from one preparation batch, clustered by F measure, grouped strongly together.

The junction had 9 bases not matched to a gene; V was cut back by 0 bases and J by 5 bases. Germline V lookup: CDR1 MNHEY, CDR2 SVGAGI. CDR3 length: 17 amino acids. The material sequenced was blood. This sequence joins TRBV6-5 and TRBJ2-1, with 8 bases that match TRBD2. This sequence was found in a girl aged 5-17 years with multiple sclerosis. CDR3 loop: CASSYSVVAGFHNEQFF. CDR3 nucleotide sequence: TGTGCCAGCAGTTACTCGGTGGTAGCGGGATTTCACAATGAGCAGTTCTTC.